The 17 T cell receptor beta chains reported below all come from one sample, sequenced in a study of beta chain features in type 1 diabetes. Reverse transcription of all isolated RNA meant that expressed TCRB transcripts were sequenced. TCRdb's copy holds only in-frame clones and misses some; the assay was immunoSEQ multiplex PCR. The sample includes 250,000 to 300,000 clones, 7% to 9% seen only once; the top ten take more than 0.9%. Specimen: central memory CD4+ T cells from blood. The receptors originated from a woman aged 18-29 years in good health.

The J gene is TRBJ2-3, the V gene TRBV5-5; D is uncertain. Trimming removed 2 bases at V and 2 bases at J, with 12 bases between. CDR1 and CDR2 from the germline V gene are SGHKS and YYEKEE (reference sequence). The CDR3 covers 15 residues. The CDR3 DNA follows: TGTGCCAGCAGCTTACGGGCGCTACTCACAGATACGCAGTATTTT. As protein: CASSLRALLTDTQYF.

The chain is built from TRBV5-4 and TRBJ2-1, with 7 bases lining up with TRBD1. In germline, CDR1 is SGHNT, CDR2 YYREEE (reference sequence). J lost 5 bases, V lost 4 bases, and 9 bases had no gene match. This CDR3 is built from 15 residues. For the CDR3, the DNA is TGTGCCAGCAGCAACCCCCGGACAGGACACAATGAGCAGTTCTTC. Its translation: CASSNPRTGHNEQFF.

This clone was recorded a few times. The chain links TRBV2 to TRBJ2-7; maybe TRBD1 (7 bases). With 2 bases removed from V and 4 bases from J, the gap between germline ends came to 12 bases. Germline CDR1 is SNHLY and CDR2 is FYNNEI. This CDR3 has 14 residues. The DNA for the CDR3 is TGTGCCAGCAGTGAACAGGGGGAGGCGTACGAGCAGTACGTC. Protein product: CASSEQGEAYEQYV.

This chain joins TRBV28 and TRBJ2-2; D may match TRBD1 or TRBD2 (5 bases each). The CDR3 length is 13 residues. V shed 4 bases and J shed 7 bases, with 10 bases lying between them. Germline V gene lookup returns CDR1 MDHEN and CDR2 SYDVKM. CDR3 coding DNA: TGTGCCAGCAGTTCGGGGCCCGTCGGGGAGCTGTTTTTT. Amino acids: CASSSGPVGELFF.

This clone was counted between two and nine times. The chain combines TRBV28 with TRBJ2-2, with D uncertain. Germline V lookup: CDR1 MDHEN, CDR2 SYDVKM. The germline V and J ends were trimmed by 5 bases and 5 bases, with 6 bases remaining between them. This CDR3 contains 12 residues. The CDR3 DNA follows: TGTGCCAGCAGTCTCGCAACCGGGGAGCTGTTTTTT. It is translated as CASSLATGELFF.

This clone was counted only a few times. This chain links TRBV5-4 with TRBJ2-1; 13 nucleotides line up with TRBD2. Unmatched junction bases numbered 6, after V lost 4 bases and J lost 8 bases. Germline V gives CDR1 SGHNT, CDR2 YYREEE (reference sequence). The CDR3 runs to 15 residues. The chain's CDR3 is CASSTRTSGSDEQFF. The DNA of the CDR3 is TGTGCCAGCAGCACCCGGACTAGCGGGAGTGATGAGCAGTTCTTC.

The sample holds a few counts of this clone. The chain employs TRBV30 and TRBJ2-7; unclear D gene. Trimming cost V 3 bases and J 4 bases, with 19 bases left between them. CDR1 and CDR2 (germline): GTSNPN, SVGIG (reference sequence). CDR3 length: 15 amino acids. The CDR3 sequence is CAWRRPDPDPYEQYF. CDR3 sequence (DNA): TGTGCCTGGAGAAGACCGGACCCGGACCCTTACGAGCAGTACTTC. Full variable domain (outside the CDR3, taken from reference TRBV30 and TRBJ2-7): SQTIHQWPATLVQPVGSPLSLECTVEGTSNPNLYWYRQAAGRGLQLLFYSVGIGQISSEVPQNLSASRPQDRQFILSSKKLLLSDSGFYLCAWRRPDPDPYEQYFGPGTRLTVT.

This clone was detected only a few times. This rearrangement joins TRBV19 to TRBJ2-5, with a weak D call TRBD2 (6 bases). This CDR3 has 14 residues. Germline V lookup: CDR1 LNHDA, CDR2 SQIVND (reference sequence). Trimming took off 1 base at V and 5 bases at J, with 11 bases between the two ends. In nucleotides, the CDR3 is TGTGCCAGTAGTATAGGTCACAGCGGGGAGACCCAGTACTTC. This codes for CASSIGHSGETQYF.

The chain couples TRBV7-9 to TRBJ2-1; 7 bases line up with TRBD1. This CDR3 has 14 amino acids. Germline V CDR1 and CDR2: SEHNR, FQNEAQ (reference sequence). V was pared by 5 bases and J by 8 bases, with 9 bases of the junction left unmatched. CDR3 DNA: TGTGCCAGCAGCACCAGGCCAAGGGGGCATGAGCAGTTCTTC. It translates to CASSTRPRGHEQFF.

There are many counts of this clone. One end of the junction fails to match germline, which may point to a read error. This chain links TRBV7-7 with TRBJ2-1; 7 bases agree with TRBD2. The CDR3 spans 13 residues. CDR1 and CDR2 from the germline V gene are SSHAT and FNYEAQ (reference sequence). The CDR3 reads CASSSQRGNEQFF. As DNA, the CDR3 is TGTGCTAGCAGCTCCCAGCGGGGCAATGAGCAGTTCTTC.

This clone was counted a few times. The rearrangement links TRBV19 to TRBJ1-2, with D possibly being TRBD1 (5 bases). Trimming took off 10 bases at V and 1 base at J, with 22 bases between the two ends. The CDR3 has 16 residues. Germline V gene sequence: CDR1 LNHDA, CDR2 SQIVND (reference sequence). The CDR3 region is CATSSGGGGHNYGYTF. The CDR3 bases are TGTGCCACCTCAAGTGGGGGAGGCGGTCATAACTATGGCTACACCTTC.

This clone has a handful of counts. The rearrangement uses TRBV29-1 and TRBJ2-2; D ambiguous. CDR1 is SQVTM, CDR2 ANQGSEA, per germline. Trimming stripped 6 bases from V and 0 bases from J, with 5 bases between. The CDR3 is made up of 12 amino acids. The CDR3 DNA follows: TGCAGCGTGTTGACGAACACCGGGGAGCTGTTTTTT. Encoded protein: CSVLTNTGELFF.

This clone was found a few times. The chain carries TRBV7-9 and TRBJ2-1, with 12 bases identical to TRBD1. There are 16 residues in the CDR3. The V gene's germline CDR1 is SEHNR and CDR2 FQNEAQ (reference sequence). The V and J ends lost 4 bases and 1 base, in that order; junction bases with no gene match: 2. This CDR3 reads CASSWGQGASYNEQFF. The CDR3 DNA reads TGTGCCAGCAGCTGGGGACAGGGGGCGTCCTACAATGAGCAGTTCTTC. Based on the CDR3 plus reference TRBV7-9 and TRBJ2-1, the full variable domain is DTGVSQNPRHKITKRGQNVTFRCDPISEHNRLYWYRQTLGQGPEFLTYFQNEAQLEKSRLLSDRFSAERPKGSFSTLEIQRTEQGDSAMYLCASSWGQGASYNEQFFGPGTRLTVL.

The chain recombines TRBV28 with TRBJ1-4; the match to TRBD1 covers 10 bases. Germline loops: CDR1 MDHEN, CDR2 SYDVKM. This CDR3 spans 15 amino acids. The trim removed 3 bases at V and 7 bases at J, leaving 5 bases unmatched. CDR3 sequence reads: CASSLTGGLSEKLFF. CDR3 coding DNA: TGTGCCAGCAGTTTGACAGGGGGCTTGAGTGAAAAACTGTTTTTT.

This clone was detected many times. Within the sample, other DNA sequences also encode this same CDR3. The gene calls are TRBV7-9 and TRBJ2-7; no clear D. CDR3 length equals 12 residues. Germline CDR1 reads SEHNR; CDR2 reads FQNEAQ (reference sequence). Trimming cost V 5 bases and J 2 bases, with 7 bases left between them. The CDR3 nucleotides are TGTGCCAGCAGCCCCGACACCTACGAGCAGTACTTC. It is translated as CASSPDTYEQYF.

This clone occurred a few times. V is TRBV27 and J is TRBJ2-1, with D perhaps TRBD1 (7 bases). The germline gives CDR1 MNHEY, CDR2 SMNVEV (reference sequence). Deletions cut 3 bases from V and 9 bases from J, with 15 bases between. This CDR3 contains 14 residues. The CDR3 is CASSFVGTAGEQFF. In DNA, the CDR3 is TGTGCCAGCAGTTTTGTGGGGACAGCGGGTGAGCAGTTCTTC.

This clone appeared a few times. V gene TRBV29-1 combines with J gene TRBJ1-2, with TRBD1 as a possible D gene (6 bases). The CDR3 totals 13 residues. The germline gives CDR1 SQVTM, CDR2 ANQGSEA. The V gene lost 8 bases and the J gene lost 8 bases, with 21 bases spanning the gap. This chain's CDR3 is CSISPTGSGGYTF. In DNA form, the CDR3 reads TGCAGCATTAGCCCCACAGGGTCCGGGGGCTACACCTTC.